This T cell receptor beta chain was identified in a study of shared clonotypes between healthy human individuals. Concerning this clone itself: Other DNA sequences of this sample code for an identical CDR3.

The method was immunoSEQ multiplex PCR; TCRdb's version includes in-frame clones alone and lacks a portion of them. The sample has 2 million to 2.5 million clones; approximately 94% are singletons. Per the germline V gene, CDR1 is SGHRS and CDR2 is YFSETQ. The V end was cut by 0 bases, the J end by 0 bases, with 10 bases between. The CDR3 covers 16 residues. The source material was naive CD4+ T cells sorted from blood. Subset in this sample: CD45RA+ positively selected. The receptor was derived from a young man in good health. V is TRBV5-1 and J is TRBJ2-1; the D is unclear. The CDR3 reads CASSLGALSSYNEQFF. The CDR3 nucleotides read TGCGCCAGCAGCTTGGGAGCGTTAAGCTCCTACAATGAGCAGTTCTTC. The full variable domain, with the rest looked up from reference TRBV5-1 and TRBJ2-1, is KAGVTQTPRYLIKTRGQQVTLSCSPISGHRSVSWYQQTPGQGLQFLFEYFSETQRNKGNFPGRFSGRQFSNSRSEMNVSTLELGDSALYLCASSLGALSSYNEQFFGPGTRLTVL.